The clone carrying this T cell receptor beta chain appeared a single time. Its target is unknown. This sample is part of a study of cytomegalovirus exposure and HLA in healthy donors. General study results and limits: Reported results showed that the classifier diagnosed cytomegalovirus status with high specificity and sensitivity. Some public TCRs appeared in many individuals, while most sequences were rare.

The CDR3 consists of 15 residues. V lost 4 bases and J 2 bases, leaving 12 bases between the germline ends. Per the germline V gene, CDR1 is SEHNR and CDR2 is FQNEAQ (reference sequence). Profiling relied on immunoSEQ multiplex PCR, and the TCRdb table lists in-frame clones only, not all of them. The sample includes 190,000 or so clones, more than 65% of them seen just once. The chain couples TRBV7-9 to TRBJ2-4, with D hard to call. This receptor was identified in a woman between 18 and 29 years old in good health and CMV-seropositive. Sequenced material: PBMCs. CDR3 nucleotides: TGTGCCAGCAGCTCAACTGTAACGTCCAAAAACATTCAGTACTTC. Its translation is CASSSTVTSKNIQYF.